Listed here is a single T cell receptor (beta chain). This sample was included in a study of blood T cell repertoires in COVID-19. Generated by immunoSEQ multiplex PCR, the TCRdb table keeps only in-frame clones and is missing some. The data show roughly 220,000 clones, 65% to 90% seen once. Germline V gene sequence: CDR1 SGHAT, CDR2 FQNNGV. V gave up 4 bases and J gave up 4 bases; unmatched junction bases: 12. CDR3 length: 17 residues. This TCR was recovered from a man aged 80 or over with acute or convalescent COVID-19. The chain has TRBV11-2 and TRBJ2-2, with TRBD2 matching over 7 bases. Sequenced input: peripheral blood. The CDR3 loop is CASSYRGGGDPTGELFF. CDR3 sequence (DNA): TGTGCCAGCAGCTATCGTGGGGGAGGGGACCCCACCGGGGAGCTGTTTTTT. Full variable domain (missing parts from reference TRBV11-2 and TRBJ2-2): EAGVAQSPRYKIIEKRQSVAFWCNPISGHATLYWYQQILGQGPKLLIQFQNNGVVDDSQLPKDRFSAERLKGVDSTLKIQPAKLEDSAVYLCASSYRGGGDPTGELFFGEGSRLTVL.